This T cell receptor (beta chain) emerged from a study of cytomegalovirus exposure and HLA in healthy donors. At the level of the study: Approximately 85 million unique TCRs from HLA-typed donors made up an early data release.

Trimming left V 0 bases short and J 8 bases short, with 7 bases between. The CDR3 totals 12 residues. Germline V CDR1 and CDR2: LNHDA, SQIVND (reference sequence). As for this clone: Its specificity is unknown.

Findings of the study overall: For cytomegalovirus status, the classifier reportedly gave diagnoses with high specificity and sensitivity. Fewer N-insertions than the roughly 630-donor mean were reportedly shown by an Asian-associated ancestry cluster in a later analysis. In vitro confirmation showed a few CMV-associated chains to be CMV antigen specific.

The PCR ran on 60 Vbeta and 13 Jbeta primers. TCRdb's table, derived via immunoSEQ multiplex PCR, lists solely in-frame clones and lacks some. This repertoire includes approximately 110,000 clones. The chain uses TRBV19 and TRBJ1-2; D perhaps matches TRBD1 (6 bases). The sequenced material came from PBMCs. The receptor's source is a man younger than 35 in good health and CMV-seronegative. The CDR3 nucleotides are TGTGCCAGTAGTATAGACAGGGGAGGCTACACCTTC. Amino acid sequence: CASSIDRGGYTF.